What follows are 30 T cell receptor beta chains derived from one specimen sequenced in a study of blood T cell repertoires in COVID-19. Using immunoSEQ multiplex PCR, the repertoire was profiled, and TCRdb retains in-frame clones only, with some absent. The sample records some 300,000 clones, around 90% being singletons. Input material: PBMCs or T cells enriched from blood (not recorded which). These receptors were taken from a woman under 40 who had recovered from COVID-19.

The chain combines TRBV9 with TRBJ1-3, with D perhaps matching TRBD1 (5 bases). Trimming removed 0 bases at V and 3 bases at J, with 7 bases between. Germline values: CDR1 SGDLS, CDR2 YYNGEE. The CDR3 is 14 residues long. The CDR3 sequence is CASSVEGHGNTIYF. The CDR3, as DNA: TGTGCCAGCAGCGTAGAGGGGCATGGAAACACCATATATTTT.

The rearrangement joins TRBV4-2 to TRBJ2-6; 16 bases align to TRBD2. The V segment lost 3 bases and the J segment 0 bases; nucleotides outside the gene matches: 17. The CDR3 spans 24 residues. Germline CDR1 reads LGHNA; CDR2 reads YNFKEQ. CDR3 sequence reads: CASSHYQPGTSGGAYPSGANVLTF. DNA for the CDR3: TGTGCCAGCAGCCACTATCAGCCAGGGACTAGCGGGGGGGCTTATCCCTCTGGGGCCAACGTCCTGACTTTC.

This chain links TRBV25-1 with TRBJ2-7, with no clear D. Germline CDR1 is MGHDK and CDR2 is SYGVNS. The CDR3 totals 13 residues. Deletions cut 6 bases from V and 5 bases from J, with 14 bases between. This CDR3 reads CASSYHLGHEQYF. In DNA form, the CDR3 reads TGTGCCAGCAGCTACCACTTGGGCCACGAGCAGTACTTC.

This clone turned up a few times. The rearrangement joins TRBV7-6 to TRBJ2-3; 7 bases map to TRBD2. Losses at the gene ends were 6 bases for V and 15 bases for J; bases not matched to a gene: 12. Germline V lookup: CDR1 SGHVS, CDR2 FNYEAQ. This CDR3 is 12 amino acids long. The CDR3 DNA reads TGTGCCAGCAGTCCCCCCGGGAGCGGGATTTATTTT. This translates into CASSPPGSGIYF.

The chain joins TRBV6-4 to TRBJ1-1; TRBD1 is a possible D gene (6 bases). The germline V and J ends were trimmed by 4 bases and 3 bases, with 12 bases remaining between them. Germline-derived CDR1 and CDR2 are MRHNA and SNTAGT. This CDR3 spans 14 amino acids. The CDR3 spells CASSGTGKDTEAFF. CDR3 sequence (DNA): TGTGCCAGCAGTGGTACAGGGAAAGACACTGAAGCTTTCTTT.

The chain uses TRBV7-9 and TRBJ2-1; 7 bases align to TRBD2. V was clipped by 6 bases and J by 12 bases; unmatched bases: 14. The CDR3 consists of 14 residues. Looked up from germline, CDR1 is SEHNR and CDR2 is FQNEAQ (reference sequence). The CDR3 is CASSFTGGGGTQFF. The CDR3 DNA reads as TGTGCCAGCAGTTTTACGGGCGGCGGGGGTACGCAGTTCTTC.

The chain employs TRBV29-1 and TRBJ2-2; D is perhaps TRBD1 (5 bases). Germline V gene lookup returns CDR1 SQVTM and CDR2 ANQGSEA. The length of the CDR3 is 13 residues. Trimming removed 4 bases at V and 6 bases at J, with 12 bases between. The CDR3, as DNA: TGCAGCGTTGGTTGGGGCCCGCCCGGGGAGCTGTTTTTT. It translates to CSVGWGPPGELFF.

This rearrangement joins TRBV4-1 to TRBJ1-3, with D possibly matching TRBD1 (5 bases). The CDR3 loop spans 17 amino acids. Looked up from germline, CDR1 is MGHRA and CDR2 is YSYEKL. V lost 2 bases to trimming and J lost 1 base, with 15 bases between them. As DNA, the CDR3 is TGCGCCAGCAGCCAATCACCCAACTCAGGGTCTGGAAACACCATATATTTT. Amino acids: CASSQSPNSGSGNTIYF.

Worth noting for this clone: No DNA is shown, since the ends of the CDR3 on it are uncertain; the CDR3 is the one TCRdb lists. The chain is built from TRBV3-1 (or the pseudogene TRBV3-2) and TRBJ2-7; the D call of TRBD2 is as the table states it, not checked on the DNA. The CDR3 spans 15 amino acids, including both terminal residues. CDR1 is LGHDT, CDR2 YNNKEL, per germline (reference sequence). The CDR3 loop is CASSQRRAGNNEQYF.

The genes are TRBV29-1 and TRBJ1-3, with 8 bases matching TRBD1. CDR3 length equals 11 residues. Germline CDR1 reads SQVTM; CDR2 reads ANQGSEA. Germline trimming cut 6 bases from V and 8 bases from J; bases unmatched to any gene: 3. The CDR3 is CSVGQGDTIYF. The DNA of the CDR3 is TGCAGCGTCGGACAGGGAGACACCATATATTTT.

The genes are TRBV3-1 (or the pseudogene TRBV3-2) and TRBJ2-7; the match to TRBD2 covers 7 bases. This CDR3 contains 15 residues. CDR1 and CDR2 from the germline V gene are LGHDT and YNNKEL (reference sequence). V was pared by 2 bases and J by 5 bases, with 9 bases of the junction left unmatched. The CDR3 DNA reads TGTGCCAGCAGCCAACGGCGGGAGTATTGGAACGAGCAGTACTTC. Amino acids: CASSQRREYWNEQYF.

The chain is built from TRBV2 and TRBJ1-3; tentatively, D is TRBD1 (6 bases). CDR3 length equals 16 residues. Trimming shortened V by 3 bases and J by 1 base, and 13 bases separated the two germline ends. Looked up from germline, CDR1 is SNHLY and CDR2 is FYNNEI. CDR3 coding DNA: TGTGCCAGCAGTGATGGGGGCAGGAGTTCTGGAAACACCATATATTTT. Translated, it gives CASSDGGRSSGNTIYF.

The V call is TRBV5-1, the J call TRBJ1-2; the D gene is possibly TRBD1 (5 bases). The length of the CDR3 is 13 residues. V dropped 4 bases and J dropped 4 bases, with 11 bases sitting between them. Germline values: CDR1 SGHRS, CDR2 YFSETQ. In nucleotides, the CDR3 is TGCGCCAGCAGCAAGGAGGGACGCTATGGCTACACCTTC. Translated, it gives CASSKEGRYGYTF. The variable domain in full, with the rest retrieved from reference TRBV5-1 and TRBJ1-2, is KAGVTQTPRYLIKTRGQQVTLSCSPISGHRSVSWYQQTPGQGLQFLFEYFSETQRNKGNFPGRFSGRQFSNSRSEMNVSTLELGDSALYLCASSKEGRYGYTFGSGTRLTVV.

This chain connects TRBV18 to TRBJ1-3; possible D gene TRBD1, 6 bases. V was trimmed by 6 bases and J by 0 bases, leaving 15 bases between them. The CDR3 is 16 amino acids. CDR1 is KGHSH, CDR2 LQKENI, per germline. CDR3 coding DNA: TGTGCCAGCTCCGCCCTCCAAGGGGGCTCTGGAAACACCATATATTTT. Its translation: CASSALQGGSGNTIYF.

The gene calls are TRBV30 and TRBJ2-1; 11 bases are shared with TRBD2. CDR1 and CDR2 from the germline V gene are GTSNPN and SVGIG (reference sequence). Trimming cost V 0 bases and J 4 bases; bases outside gene matches: 5. CDR3 length equals 16 residues. The CDR3 nucleotides read TGTGCCTGGAGTGTAATAGCGGGGGGGCCTTACAATGAGCAGTTCTTC. It is translated as CAWSVIAGGPYNEQFF.

The rearrangement links TRBV11-2 to TRBJ1-2; possible D gene TRBD1, 5 bases. The CDR3 covers 12 residues. CDR1 SGHAT and CDR2 FQNNGV come from the germline V gene. V lost 5 bases, J lost 5 bases, and 9 bases lay in between. Here the CDR3 DNA reads TGTGCCAGCAGCCCGACAGTTTATGGCTACACCTTC. Its translation is CASSPTVYGYTF.

This chain links TRBV12-2 with TRBJ2-7; the table's D call, TRBD1, has no DNA check behind it. TRBV12-2 is marked as a pseudogene. This CDR3 spans 15 amino acids. The CDR3 DNA reads TGTGCAAGTCGCTCACGAGGGGTAGCAGGGGTCGAGCAGTACTTC. Amino acid sequence: CASRSRGVAGVEQYF.

This clone has just a few counts. The CDR3: CASSNLRGEEAFF. CDR3 nucleotides: TGTGCCAGCAGTAACCTGCGGGGGGAGGAAGCTTTCTTT. The chain recombines TRBV27 with TRBJ1-1, with D possibly being TRBD1 (5 bases). The CDR3 consists of 13 residues. Germline V gene lookup returns CDR1 MNHEY and CDR2 SMNVEV (reference sequence). Trimming removed 5 bases at V and 8 bases at J, with 15 bases between.

The V gene is TRBV11-2, the J gene TRBJ2-4; tentative D call: TRBD2 (6 bases). Germline V lookup: CDR1 SGHAT, CDR2 FQNNGV. This CDR3 comprises 13 residues. The CDR3 DNA sequence: TGTTCCATACAGTCGGGACTCCAAAACATTCAGTACTTC. Its translation: CSIQSGLQNIQYF.

The CDR3: CASTVRNTEAFF. The CDR3 DNA sequence: TGTGCCAGTACAGTGAGAAACACTGAAGCTTTCTTT. The rearrangement joins TRBV12-3 or TRBV12-4 to TRBJ1-1; D gene uncertain. The V end lost 9 bases, the J end lost 2 bases, and 10 bases lay between the germline ends. The CDR3 is made up of 12 amino acids.

The gene calls are TRBV5-5 and TRBJ2-1, with D tentatively TRBD1 (6 bases). In germline, CDR1 is SGHKS, CDR2 YYEKEE (reference sequence). The CDR3 spans 14 residues. V gave up 5 bases and J gave up 6 bases, with 15 bases separating them. The CDR3 DNA follows: TGTGCCAGCAGAGTGGACAGCTATTTCAATGAGCAGTTCTTC. Translated: CASRVDSYFNEQFF.

The gene calls are TRBV27 and TRBJ2-7; D remains unclear. Germline values: CDR1 MNHEY, CDR2 SMNVEV (reference sequence). V was clipped by 2 bases and J by 3 bases, with 11 bases between them. The CDR3 has 14 residues. The CDR3 region has the DNA TGTGCCAGCAGTTTAGGTCGGAGCCGCTACGAGCAGTACTTC. Translated: CASSLGRSRYEQYF.

This sequence joins TRBV5-5 and TRBJ2-7, with no clear D. The CDR3 covers 12 residues. V dropped 7 bases and J dropped 3 bases, with 11 bases sitting between them. Germline values: CDR1 SGHKS, CDR2 YYEKEE (reference sequence). In DNA, the CDR3 is TGTGCCAGCCAATCGGCGGACTACGAGCAGTACTTC. Translating it yields CASQSADYEQYF. Together with reference TRBV5-5 and TRBJ2-7, the CDR3 gives the full variable domain: DAGVTQSPTHLIKTRGQQVTLRCSPISGHKSVSWYQQVLGQGPQFIFQYYEKEERGRGNFPDRFSARQFPNYSSELNVNALLLGDSALYLCASQSADYEQYFGPGTRLTVT.

The chain carries TRBV15 and TRBJ1-1, with D possibly matching TRBD1 (5 bases). The germline CDR1 and CDR2 sequences are LNHNV and YYDKDF (reference sequence). The ends were cut back, 0 bases at V and 0 bases at J, with 17 bases in the middle. This CDR3 has 18 residues. The CDR3 loop reads CATSRDPAGMGMNTEAFF. DNA for the CDR3: TGTGCCACCAGCAGAGATCCCGCAGGGATGGGGATGAACACTGAAGCTTTCTTT.

The chain links TRBV18 to TRBJ1-3, with a tentative D call TRBD1 (5 bases). The ends were cut back, 3 bases at V and 4 bases at J, with 7 bases in the middle. Germline CDR1 is KGHSH and CDR2 is LQKENI. CDR3 size: 13 residues. The CDR3 sequence is CASSPDRGNTIYF. CDR3 coding DNA: TGTGCCAGCTCACCCGACAGAGGAAACACCATATATTTT.

The J gene is TRBJ2-1, the V gene TRBV27, with D hard to call. Germline V gives CDR1 MNHEY, CDR2 SMNVEV (reference sequence). V dropped 4 bases and J dropped 5 bases, with 18 bases sitting between them. CDR3 length equals 16 residues. CDR3 residues: CASSSPGFSPNNEQFF. The CDR3 DNA follows: TGTGCCAGCAGTTCCCCTGGTTTTAGCCCAAACAATGAGCAGTTCTTC.

This clone was counted a single time. The chain employs TRBV10-1 and TRBJ2-4, with 7 bases matching TRBD1. The V gene's germline CDR1 is WNHNN and CDR2 SYGVQD (reference sequence). The J segment lost 4 bases and the V segment lost 7 bases, leaving 16 bases of the junction unmatched. This CDR3 is 17 amino acids long. The CDR3 here is CASKGPQKGAGKNIQYF. The CDR3, as DNA: TGCGCCAGCAAAGGGCCCCAGAAGGGGGCTGGTAAAAACATTCAGTACTTC.

The chain combines TRBV28 with TRBJ1-1; the D is unclear. V lost 7 bases and J lost 1, with 10 bases in between. Per germline, CDR1 MDHEN and CDR2 SYDVKM. The CDR3 has 13 amino acids. The CDR3 bases are TGTGCCAGCACTCGGGGTGGGAACACTGAAGCTTTCTTT. This encodes CASTRGGNTEAFF.

The chain is built from TRBV9 and TRBJ2-5, with 9 bases identical to TRBD2. This CDR3 contains 16 residues. Losses at the gene ends were 0 bases for V and 3 bases for J; bases not matched to a gene: 6. Germline loops: CDR1 SGDLS, CDR2 YYNGEE. The CDR3 coding sequence is TGTGCCAGCAGCGTAGGAGGTAGCGGGGGAAAAGAGACCCAGTACTTC. It yields the protein CASSVGGSGGKETQYF.

This clone has a handful of counts. The chain combines TRBV28 with TRBJ1-2; the D gene is possibly TRBD1 (5 bases). Deletions cut 2 bases from V and 7 bases from J, with 20 bases between. Germline values: CDR1 MDHEN, CDR2 SYDVKM. The CDR3 covers 16 residues. The CDR3 region is CASSLSAGGENGGYTF. The CDR3 region has the DNA TGTGCCAGCAGTTTAAGCGCGGGGGGGGAGAATGGTGGCTACACCTTC.